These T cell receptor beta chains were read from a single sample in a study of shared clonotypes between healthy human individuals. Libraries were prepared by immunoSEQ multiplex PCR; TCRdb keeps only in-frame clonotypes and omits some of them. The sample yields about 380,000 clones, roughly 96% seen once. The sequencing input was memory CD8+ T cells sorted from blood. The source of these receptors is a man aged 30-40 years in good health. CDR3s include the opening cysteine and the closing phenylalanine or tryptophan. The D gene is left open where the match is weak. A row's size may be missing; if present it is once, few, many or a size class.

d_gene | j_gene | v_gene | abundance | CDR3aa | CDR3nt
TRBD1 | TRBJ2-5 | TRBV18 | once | CASSLTTGGQETQYF | TGTGCCAGCTCACTTACGACAGGGGGCCAAGAGACCCAGTACTTC
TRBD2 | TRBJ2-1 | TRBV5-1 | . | CASSWTSGRREQFF | TGCGCCAGCAGCTGGACTAGCGGGAGGCGAGAGCAGTTCTTC
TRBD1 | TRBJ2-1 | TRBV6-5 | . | CASRRNRGPYNEQFF | TGTGCCAGCAGGCGCAACAGGGGGCCCTACAATGAGCAGTTCTTC
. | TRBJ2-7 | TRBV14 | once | CASSLFLDEQYF | TGTGCCAGCAGCTTATTTTTAGACGAGCAGTACTTC
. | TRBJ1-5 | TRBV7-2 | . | CASSLVAGSQPQHF | TGTGCCAGCAGCTTAGTTGCAGGGAGCCAGCCCCAGCATTTT
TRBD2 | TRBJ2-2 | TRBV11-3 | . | CASSLEFGATSSGELFF | TGTGCCAGCAGCTTAGAATTCGGCGCGACTAGCTCCGGGGAGCTGTTTTTT
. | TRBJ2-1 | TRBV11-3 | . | CASSLGQSPYNEQFF | TGTGCCAGCAGCTTAGGGCAGTCCCCCTACAATGAGCAGTTCTTC
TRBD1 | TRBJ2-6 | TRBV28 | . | CASRGTGGFSGANVLTF | TGTGCCAGCAGGGGGACAGGGGGCTTTTCTGGGGCCAACGTCCTGACTTTC
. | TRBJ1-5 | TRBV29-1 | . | CSAGDFRPQHF | TGCAGCGCCGGGGATTTCCGGCCCCAGCATTTT
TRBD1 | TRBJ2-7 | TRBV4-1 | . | CASSRDRPSYEQYF | TGCGCCAGCAGCCGGGACAGGCCTTCCTACGAGCAGTACTTC
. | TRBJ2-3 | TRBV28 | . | CASRESTDTQYF | TGTGCCAGCAGGGAAAGCACAGATACGCAGTATTTT